This TCR beta chain originates from a study of T cell repertoires in cytomegalovirus infection (dated by TCRdb to about 2019). Turning to the overall study: Peptide stimulations targeted recently identified HLA-C-restricted CMV epitopes, whose presentation resists viral immunomodulation, together with well-studied HLA-B-restricted epitopes. The HLA type of each donor mattered for the analysis, because public TCR beta signatures pointed to carriage of CMV infection along with the matching HLA type.

This sample's treatment or condition label indicates: in vitro stimulation with specific CMV peptide epitopes to enrich CMV-specific T cells. The sequencer was an Illumina HiSeq 1500. The public reads were run again by TCRdb, first through fastp at Q25 and then through MiXCR, and only productive beta chains were kept. Every CDR3 protein is listed once, alongside the most common genes and DNA of its rows. The sample profile shows roughly 920,000 distinct CDR3 sequences; 31% of them were found once. The top ten hold 10% to 15% of the sample. In regard to this clonotype: Its antigen remains undetermined. No base-level quality is on record; no much larger clone is a single base apart.

From the cysteine through the phenylalanine, the CDR3 covers 14 amino acids. Only the CDR3 DNA is retained, 42 bases long and in frame from the first base. V sheds 10 bases and J sheds 0 bases, leaving 11 bases between their ends. As encoded in the germline V gene, CDR1 is KGHDR while CDR2 is SFDVKD. Results and caveats for the whole study, not just this receptor: The ex vivo response was dominated by HLA-C-restricted CMV-specific TCR beta clonotypes, and the single most frequent clonotype in two of eight donors was supplied by these HLA-C-restricted clonotypes. In both this cohort and an independent cohort of 352 donors, the cumulative frequency of public TCR beta family members distinguished carriers of CMV infection plus the relevant HLA type.

The material sequenced was cultured CD8+ T cells from PBMCs, taken from culture after CMV antigen stimulation. Rearrangement joined TRBV24-1 to TRBJ2-2; the D gene assignment is ambiguous. The source of this sequence is a human donor in good health (CMV status not recorded). Some clones in this sample may be carry-over from other donors' samples. The bases read TGTGCCACGATCGGACCGACGAACACCGGGGAGCTGTTTTTT. This is translated as CATIGPTNTGELFF.